This TCR beta chain was documented in a study of blood T cell repertoires in COVID-19. Background on the study: From the United States, Italy and Spain came samples of acute and convalescent COVID-19. Sources were T cells, B-cell-depleted T cells, or PBMCs; the material itself was cDNA or gDNA.

Enrollees, roughly 18 to 90 years old, lived in 25 or so US areas. Cohorts were based on clinical histories the participants reported. The CDR3 length is 14 residues. Germline values: CDR1 KGHDR, CDR2 SFDVKD. With 3 bases removed from V and 6 bases from J, the gap between germline ends came to 12 bases. Here immunoSEQ multiplex PCR was the method, and the copy in TCRdb shows in-frame clones only, minus some. The sample records 200,000 or so clones, around 86% being singletons. What was sequenced was PBMCs or T cells enriched from blood (not recorded which). J is TRBJ2-3 and V is TRBV24-1; a possible D gene is TRBD1 (6 bases). The TCR comes from a man aged 30-40 years in a cohort exposed to, infected with or recovered from COVID-19 (not recorded which). The CDR3: CATSDQTGMDTQYF. The CDR3 DNA sequence: TGTGCCACCAGTGATCAAACAGGGATGGATACGCAGTATTTT.